This T cell receptor beta chain was captured in a study of T cells in tuberculosis. About the study: In South Africa, adults with active tuberculosis were compared with IGRA-negative and latently infected IGRA-positive adolescents. Findings of the study overall: A GMM-specific repertoire classifier reached 80% to 90% accuracy, AUROC 0.90.

Germline V gives CDR1 MNHNY, CDR2 SVGAGI (reference sequence). The CDR3 runs to 15 residues. Trimming took 2 bases from V and 6 from J; bases not matched to a gene: 5. The protocol was immunoSEQ multiplex PCR, while the TCRdb copy is restricted to in-frame clones and leaves out a portion. The profile shows about 36,000 clones, 93% of them singletons. Adolescents were screened for latent TB by skin test and IGRA. On this clone: As yet, its antigen is unknown.

The specimen sequenced was PBMCs. The origin of this receptor is a donor under 30 with latent tuberculosis or without tuberculosis infection. The rearrangement links TRBV6-6 to TRBJ1-2, with 11 bases aligning to TRBD1. The CDR3 region has the DNA TGTGCCAGCAGTTACACCCGGACAGGGGGCGATGGCTACACCTTC. Translation gives CASSYTRTGGDGYTF.